This T cell receptor (beta chain) stems from a study of T cell responses to AZD1222 COVID-19 vaccine. This CDR3 contains 14 residues. V was pared by 6 bases and J by 1 base, with 12 bases between. CDR1 is SGHAT and CDR2 is FQNNGV in the germline V gene. TCRdb keeps only in-frame clones here, not all; method: immunoSEQ multiplex PCR. The sample comprises some 130,000 clones, over 90% of which are singletons, and 4.5% to 6% rests with the top ten. Of note for this clone: The antigen is not known.

Study results and caveats: Two AZD1222 doses significantly raised spike-specific TCR breadth and depth over controls.

The sequence came from an adult in good health. The source was peripheral blood, collected on day 0 of AZD1222 vaccination. The rearrangement uses TRBV11-2 and TRBJ1-1; D unresolved. CDR3 amino acids: CASRAPPANTEAFF. CDR3 nucleotide sequence: TGTGCCAGCAGGGCCCCCCCGGCGAACACTGAAGCTTTCTTT. The full variable domain, in which reference TRBV11-2 and TRBJ1-1 provide the parts outside the CDR3, is EAGVAQSPRYKIIEKRQSVAFWCNPISGHATLYWYQQILGQGPKLLIQFQNNGVVDDSQLPKDRFSAERLKGVDSTLKIQPAKLEDSAVYLCASRAPPANTEAFFGQGTRLTVV.